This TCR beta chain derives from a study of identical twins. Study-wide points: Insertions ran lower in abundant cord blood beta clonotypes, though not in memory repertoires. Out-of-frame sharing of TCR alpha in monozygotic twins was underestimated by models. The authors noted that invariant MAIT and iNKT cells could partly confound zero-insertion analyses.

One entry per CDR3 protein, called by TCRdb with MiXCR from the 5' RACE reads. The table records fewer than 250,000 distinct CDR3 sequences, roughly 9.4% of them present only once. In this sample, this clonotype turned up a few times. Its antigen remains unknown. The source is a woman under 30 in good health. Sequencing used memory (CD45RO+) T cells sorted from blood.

The CDR3 spells CASSQLAGGTDTQYF. The CDR3 DNA follows: TGTGCCAGCAGTCAGTTAGCGGGGGGCACAGATACGCAGTATTTT. The gene calls are TRBV27 and TRBJ2-3; TRBD2 matches at 9 bases. The CDR3 has 15 amino acids. The germline CDR1 and CDR2 sequences are MNHEY and SMNVEV (reference sequence). With 5 bases clipped from V and 1 base from J, the junction kept 4 bases outside the gene matches.